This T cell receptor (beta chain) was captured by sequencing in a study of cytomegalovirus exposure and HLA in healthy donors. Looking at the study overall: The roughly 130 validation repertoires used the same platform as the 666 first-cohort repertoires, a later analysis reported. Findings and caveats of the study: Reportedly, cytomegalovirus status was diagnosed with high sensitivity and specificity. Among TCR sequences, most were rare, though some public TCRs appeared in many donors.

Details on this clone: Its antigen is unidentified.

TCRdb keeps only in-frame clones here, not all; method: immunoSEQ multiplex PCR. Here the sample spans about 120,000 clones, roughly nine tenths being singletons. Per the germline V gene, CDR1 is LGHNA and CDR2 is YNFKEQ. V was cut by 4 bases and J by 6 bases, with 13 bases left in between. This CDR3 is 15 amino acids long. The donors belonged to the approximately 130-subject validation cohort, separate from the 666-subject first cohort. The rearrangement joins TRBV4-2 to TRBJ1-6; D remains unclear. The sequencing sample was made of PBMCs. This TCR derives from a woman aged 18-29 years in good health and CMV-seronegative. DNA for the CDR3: TGTGCCAGCAGCCTCCAACCCGGGAGTAATTCACCCCTCCACTTT. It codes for CASSLQPGSNSPLHF.